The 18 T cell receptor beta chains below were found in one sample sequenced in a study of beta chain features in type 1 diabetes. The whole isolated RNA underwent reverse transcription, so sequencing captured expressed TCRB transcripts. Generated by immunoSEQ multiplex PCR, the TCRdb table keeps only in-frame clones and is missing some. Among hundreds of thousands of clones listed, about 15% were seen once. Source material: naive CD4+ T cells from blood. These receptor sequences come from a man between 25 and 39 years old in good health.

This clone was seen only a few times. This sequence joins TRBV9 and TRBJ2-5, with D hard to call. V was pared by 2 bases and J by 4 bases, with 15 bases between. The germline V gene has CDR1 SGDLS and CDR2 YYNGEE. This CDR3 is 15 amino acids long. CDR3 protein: CASSVIGKGAETQYF. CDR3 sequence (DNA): TGTGCCAGCAGCGTCATAGGGAAGGGTGCAGAGACCCAGTACTTC.

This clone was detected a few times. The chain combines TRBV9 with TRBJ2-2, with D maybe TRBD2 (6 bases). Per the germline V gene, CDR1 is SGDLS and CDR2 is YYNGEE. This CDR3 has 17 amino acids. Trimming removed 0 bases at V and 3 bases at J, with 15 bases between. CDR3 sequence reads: CASSVAPGTGDTGELFF. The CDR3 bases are TGTGCCAGCAGCGTAGCCCCCGGGACTGGGGACACCGGGGAGCTGTTTTTT.

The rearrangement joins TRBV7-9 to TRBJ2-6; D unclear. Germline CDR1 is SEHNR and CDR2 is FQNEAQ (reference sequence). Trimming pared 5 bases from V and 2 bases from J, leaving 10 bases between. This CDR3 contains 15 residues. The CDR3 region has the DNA TGTGCCAGCAGCCCCGAGTTGGCTGGGGCCAACGTCCTGACTTTC. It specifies CASSPELAGANVLTF.

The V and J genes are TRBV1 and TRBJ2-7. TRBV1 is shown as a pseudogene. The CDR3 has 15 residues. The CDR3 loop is CTSSQARDTCCGQYV. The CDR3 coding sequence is TGCACCAGCAGCCAGGCGCGGGACACGTGTTGTGGGCAGTACGTC.

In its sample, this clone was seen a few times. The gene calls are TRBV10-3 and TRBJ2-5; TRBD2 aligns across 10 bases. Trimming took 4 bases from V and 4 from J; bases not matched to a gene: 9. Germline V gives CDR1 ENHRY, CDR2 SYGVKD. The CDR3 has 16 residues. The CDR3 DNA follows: TGTGCCATCAGTGCCTCTAGCGGGAGAGGTCTAGAGACCCAGTACTTC. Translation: CAISASSGRGLETQYF.

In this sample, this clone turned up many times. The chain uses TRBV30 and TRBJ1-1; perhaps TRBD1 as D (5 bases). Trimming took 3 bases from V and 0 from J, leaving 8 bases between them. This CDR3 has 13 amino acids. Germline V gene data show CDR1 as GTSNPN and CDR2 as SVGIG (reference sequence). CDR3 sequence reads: CAWRRQMNTEAFF. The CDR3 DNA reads TGTGCCTGGAGAAGACAGATGAACACTGAAGCTTTCTTT. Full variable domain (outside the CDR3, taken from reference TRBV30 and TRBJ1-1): SQTIHQWPATLVQPVGSPLSLECTVEGTSNPNLYWYRQAAGRGLQLLFYSVGIGQISSEVPQNLSASRPQDRQFILSSKKLLLSDSGFYLCAWRRQMNTEAFFGQGTRLTVV.

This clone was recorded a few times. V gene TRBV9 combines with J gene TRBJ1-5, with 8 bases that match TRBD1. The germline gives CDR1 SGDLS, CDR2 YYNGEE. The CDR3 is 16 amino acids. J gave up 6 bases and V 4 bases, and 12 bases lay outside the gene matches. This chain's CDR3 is CASSPDPRGHGQPQHF. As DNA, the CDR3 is TGTGCCAGCAGCCCGGACCCCAGGGGGCACGGTCAGCCCCAGCATTTT.

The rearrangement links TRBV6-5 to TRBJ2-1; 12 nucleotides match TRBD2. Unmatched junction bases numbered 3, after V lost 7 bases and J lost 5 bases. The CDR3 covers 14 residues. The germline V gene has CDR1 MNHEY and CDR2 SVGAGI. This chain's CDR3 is CASIRTSGNNEQFF. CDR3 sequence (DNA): TGTGCCAGCATCCGGACTAGCGGGAACAATGAGCAGTTCTTC.

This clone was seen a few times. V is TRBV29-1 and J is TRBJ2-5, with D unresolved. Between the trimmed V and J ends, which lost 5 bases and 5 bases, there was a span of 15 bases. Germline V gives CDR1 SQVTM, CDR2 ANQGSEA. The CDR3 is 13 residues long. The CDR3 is CSVLLGRVETQYF. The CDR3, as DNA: TGCAGCGTTCTTCTTGGTAGGGTTGAGACCCAGTACTTC.

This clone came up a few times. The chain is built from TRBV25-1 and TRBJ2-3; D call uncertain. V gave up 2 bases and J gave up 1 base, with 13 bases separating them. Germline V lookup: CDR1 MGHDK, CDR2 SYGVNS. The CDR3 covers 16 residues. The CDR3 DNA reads TGTGCCAGCAGTGAACCCCTCGGGTTGGGCACAGATACGCAGTATTTT. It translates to CASSEPLGLGTDTQYF. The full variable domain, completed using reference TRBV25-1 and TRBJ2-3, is EADIYQTPRYLVIGTGKKITLECSQTMGHDKMYWYQQDPGMELHLIHYSYGVNSTEKGDLSSESTVSRIRTEHFPLTLESARPSHTSQYLCASSEPLGLGTDTQYFGPGTRLTVL.

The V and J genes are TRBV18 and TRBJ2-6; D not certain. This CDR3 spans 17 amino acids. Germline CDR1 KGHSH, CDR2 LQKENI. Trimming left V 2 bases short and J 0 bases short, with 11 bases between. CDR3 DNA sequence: TGTGCCAGCTCACCAAGGCCTCTAGACTCTGGGGCCAACGTCCTGACTTTC. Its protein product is CASSPRPLDSGANVLTF. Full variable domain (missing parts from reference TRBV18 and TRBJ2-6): NAGVMQNPRHLVRRRGQEARLRCSPMKGHSHVYWYRQLPEEGLKFMVYLQKENIIDESGMPKERFSAEFPKEGPSILRIQQVVRGDSAAYFCASSPRPLDSGANVLTFGAGSRLTVL.

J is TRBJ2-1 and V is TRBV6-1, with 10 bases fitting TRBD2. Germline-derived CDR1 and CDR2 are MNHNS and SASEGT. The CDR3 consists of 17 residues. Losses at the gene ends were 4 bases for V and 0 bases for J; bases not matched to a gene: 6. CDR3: CASSVVLAGVSYNEQFF. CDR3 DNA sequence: TGTGCCAGCAGTGTCGTCCTAGCGGGGGTCTCCTACAATGAGCAGTTCTTC.

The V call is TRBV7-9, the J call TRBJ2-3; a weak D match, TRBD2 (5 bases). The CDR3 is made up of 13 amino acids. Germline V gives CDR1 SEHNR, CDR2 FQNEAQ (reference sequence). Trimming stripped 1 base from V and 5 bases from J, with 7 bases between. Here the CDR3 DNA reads TGTGCCAGCAGCTTAGTCGGGAAAGATACGCAGTATTTT. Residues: CASSLVGKDTQYF. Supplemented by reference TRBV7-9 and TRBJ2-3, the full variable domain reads DTGVSQNPRHKITKRGQNVTFRCDPISEHNRLYWYRQTLGQGPEFLTYFQNEAQLEKSRLLSDRFSAERPKGSFSTLEIQRTEQGDSAMYLCASSLVGKDTQYFGPGTRLTVL.

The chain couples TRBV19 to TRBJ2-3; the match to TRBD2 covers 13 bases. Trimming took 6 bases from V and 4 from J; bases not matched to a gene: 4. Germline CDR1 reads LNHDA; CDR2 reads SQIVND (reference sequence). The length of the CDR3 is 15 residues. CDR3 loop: CASSPGLAGADTQYF. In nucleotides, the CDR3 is TGTGCCAGTAGCCCTGGACTAGCGGGAGCAGATACGCAGTATTTT.

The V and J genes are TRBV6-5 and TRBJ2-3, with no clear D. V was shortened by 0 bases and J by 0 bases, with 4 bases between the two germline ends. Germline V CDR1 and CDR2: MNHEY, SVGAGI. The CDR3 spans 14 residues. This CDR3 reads CASSYSASTDTQYF. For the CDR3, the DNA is TGTGCCAGCAGTTACTCGGCTAGCACAGATACGCAGTATTTT.

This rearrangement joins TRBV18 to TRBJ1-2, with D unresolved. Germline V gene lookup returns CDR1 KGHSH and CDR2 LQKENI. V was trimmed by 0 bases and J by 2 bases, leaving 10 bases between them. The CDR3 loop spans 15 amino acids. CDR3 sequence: CASSPPSSLNYGYTF. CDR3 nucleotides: TGTGCCAGCTCACCACCGAGTAGCCTAAACTATGGCTACACCTTC.

The CDR3 bases are TGTGCCAGCAGCCTATACGAACAGGGTTTGAAGGAAAAACTGTTTTTT. It specifies CASSLYEQGLKEKLFF. This chain links TRBV5-6 with TRBJ1-4, with D perhaps matching TRBD1 (6 bases). V lost 4 bases to trimming and J lost 8 bases, with 21 bases between them. The CDR3 is 16 amino acids. Germline lookup yields CDR1 SGHDT and CDR2 YYEEEE.

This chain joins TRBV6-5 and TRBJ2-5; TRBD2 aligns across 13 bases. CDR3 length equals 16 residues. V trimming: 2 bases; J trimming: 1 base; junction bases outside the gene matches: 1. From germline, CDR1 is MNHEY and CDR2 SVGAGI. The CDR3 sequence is CASSYRTSGSQETQYF. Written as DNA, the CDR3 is TGTGCCAGCAGTTACAGGACTAGCGGGAGCCAAGAGACCCAGTACTTC.